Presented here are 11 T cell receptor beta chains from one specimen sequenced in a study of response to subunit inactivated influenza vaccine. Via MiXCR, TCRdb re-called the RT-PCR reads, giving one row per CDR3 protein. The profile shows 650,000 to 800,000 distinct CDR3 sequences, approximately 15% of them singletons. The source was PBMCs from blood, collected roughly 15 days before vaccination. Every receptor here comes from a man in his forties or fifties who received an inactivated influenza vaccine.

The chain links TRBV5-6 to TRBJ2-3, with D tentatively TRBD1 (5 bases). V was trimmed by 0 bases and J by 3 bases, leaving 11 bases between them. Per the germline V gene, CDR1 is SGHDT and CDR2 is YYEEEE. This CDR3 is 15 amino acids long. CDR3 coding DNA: TGTGCCAGCAGCTTGGTGACAAGGGGTACAGATACGCAGTATTTT. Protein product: CASSLVTRGTDTQYF.

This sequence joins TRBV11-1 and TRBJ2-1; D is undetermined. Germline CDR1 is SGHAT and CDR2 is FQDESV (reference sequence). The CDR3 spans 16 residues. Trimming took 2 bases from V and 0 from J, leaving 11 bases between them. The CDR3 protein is CASSLLIRASYNEQFF. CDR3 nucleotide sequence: TGTGCCAGCAGCTTACTGATCCGAGCCTCCTACAATGAGCAGTTCTTC.

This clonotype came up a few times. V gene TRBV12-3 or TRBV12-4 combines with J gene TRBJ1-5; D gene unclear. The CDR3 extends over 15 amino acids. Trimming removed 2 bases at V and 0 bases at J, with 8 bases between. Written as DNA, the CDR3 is TGTGCCAGCAGTTTAAAGGGTACTAGCAATCAGCCCCAGCATTTT. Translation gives CASSLKGTSNQPQHF.

The CDR3: CSAPRDTDTQYF. Written as DNA, the CDR3 is TGCAGTGCTCCCCGGGACACAGATACGCAGTATTTT. The chain has TRBV20-1 and TRBJ2-3; a weak D match, TRBD2 (5 bases). Germline CDR1 is DFQATT and CDR2 is SNEGSKA (reference sequence). V was pared by 5 bases and J by 2 bases, with 8 bases between. The CDR3 length is 12 residues.

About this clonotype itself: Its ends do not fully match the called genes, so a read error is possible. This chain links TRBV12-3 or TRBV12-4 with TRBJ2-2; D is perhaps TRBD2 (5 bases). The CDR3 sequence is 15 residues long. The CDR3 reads CASSPLVGKPGELSF. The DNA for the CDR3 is TGTGCCAGCAGTCCCCTGGTGGGCAAGCCCGGGGAGCTGTCTTTT.

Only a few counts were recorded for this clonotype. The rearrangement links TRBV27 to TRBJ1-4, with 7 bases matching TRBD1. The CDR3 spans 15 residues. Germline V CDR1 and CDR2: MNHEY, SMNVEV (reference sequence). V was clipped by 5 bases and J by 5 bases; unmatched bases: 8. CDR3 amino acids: CASSHAGTVNEKLFF. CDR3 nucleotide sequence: TGTGCCAGCAGTCACGCCGGGACAGTAAATGAAAAACTGTTTTTT. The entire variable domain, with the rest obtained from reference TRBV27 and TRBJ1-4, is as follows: EAQVTQNPRYLITVTGKKLTVTCSQNMNHEYMSWYRQDPGLGLRQIYYSMNVEVTDKGDVPEGYKVSRKEKRNFPLILESPSPNQTSLYFCASSHAGTVNEKLFFGSGTQLSVL.

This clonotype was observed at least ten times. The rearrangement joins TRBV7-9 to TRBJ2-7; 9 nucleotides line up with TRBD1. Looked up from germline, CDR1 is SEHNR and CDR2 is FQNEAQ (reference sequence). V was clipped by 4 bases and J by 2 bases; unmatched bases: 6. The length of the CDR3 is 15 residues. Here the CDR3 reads CASSYRDRVTYEQYF. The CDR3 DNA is TGTGCCAGCAGCTACCGGGACAGGGTCACCTACGAGCAGTACTTC.

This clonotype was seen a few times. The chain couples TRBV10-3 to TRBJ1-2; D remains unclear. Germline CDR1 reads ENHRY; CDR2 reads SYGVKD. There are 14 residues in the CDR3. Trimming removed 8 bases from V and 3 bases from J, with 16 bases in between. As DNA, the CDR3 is TGTGCCATCCGAAACCGGACGGGAGACTATGGCTACACCTTC. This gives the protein CAIRNRTGDYGYTF.

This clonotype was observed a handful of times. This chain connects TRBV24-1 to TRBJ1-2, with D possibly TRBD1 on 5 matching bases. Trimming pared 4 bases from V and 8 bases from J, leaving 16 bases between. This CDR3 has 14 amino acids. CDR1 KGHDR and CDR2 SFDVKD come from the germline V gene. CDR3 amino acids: CATSETGTPGGYTF. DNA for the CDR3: TGTGCCACCAGTGAGACCGGGACCCCGGGGGGCTACACCTTC.

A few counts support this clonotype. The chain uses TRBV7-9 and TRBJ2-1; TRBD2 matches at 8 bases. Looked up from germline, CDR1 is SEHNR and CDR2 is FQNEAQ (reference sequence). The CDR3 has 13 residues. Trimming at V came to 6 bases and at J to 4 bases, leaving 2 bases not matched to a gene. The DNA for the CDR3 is TGTGCCAGCAGGGGGACTAGTTACAATGAGCAGTTCTTC. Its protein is CASRGTSYNEQFF.

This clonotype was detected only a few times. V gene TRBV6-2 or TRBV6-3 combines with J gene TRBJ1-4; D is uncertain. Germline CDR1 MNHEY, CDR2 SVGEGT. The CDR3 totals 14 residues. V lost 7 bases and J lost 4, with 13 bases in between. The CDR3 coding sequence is TGTGCCAGCAACCCGGACGGCTATAATGAAAAACTGTTTTTT. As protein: CASNPDGYNEKLFF.